These 23 T cell receptor beta chains were sequenced from one sample in a study of T cells in localized non-small cell lung cancer (dated by TCRdb to 2018 to 2021). Library construction relied on the immunoSEQ multiplex PCR assay. Entries here come from immuneACCESS through TCRdb and include only in-frame sequences with V and J called. Some clones fail to appear in such tables; in the studies checked, an unresolved V gene covers under half of the shortfall, and the cause of the remainder is unknown. The sample data list 20,000 to 30,000 clones, and around 90% of these were observed just once. Roughly 2.6% of the sample belongs to the ten largest clones. Here the sequenced sample was peripheral blood, taken before any cancer treatment. These receptors were collected from a woman aged 40-69 years with stage I lung adenocarcinoma.

The V and J genes are TRBV6-6 and TRBJ2-7; 9 nucleotides line up with TRBD2. The CDR3 has 13 amino acids. Germline assignment: CDR1 MNHNY and CDR2 SVGAGI (reference sequence). The V segment lost 6 bases and the J segment 7 bases; nucleotides outside the gene matches: 7. CDR3 nucleotide sequence: TGTGCCAGCAGGGTAGCGGGAGCTGGTGAGCAGTACTTC. As protein: CASRVAGAGEQYF.

The chain has TRBV6-1 and TRBJ2-7; tentative D call: TRBD2 (5 bases). Germline CDR1 MNHNS, CDR2 SASEGT. V was trimmed by 1 base and J by 3 bases, leaving 13 bases between them. CDR3 length: 15 amino acids. DNA for the CDR3: TGTGCCAGCAGTGAAGAACCTTGGGGAGTCTACGAGCAGTACTTC. Amino acids: CASSEEPWGVYEQYF.

The gene calls are TRBV18 and TRBJ2-7, with a tentative D call TRBD1 (6 bases). The V and J ends lost 5 bases and 2 bases respectively, with 10 bases between them. Germline values: CDR1 KGHSH, CDR2 LQKENI. The CDR3 totals 13 residues. The chain's CDR3 is CASSEGHTYEQYF. In DNA, the CDR3 is TGTGCCAGCTCAGAGGGACATACCTACGAGCAGTACTTC.

V gene TRBV6-6 combines with J gene TRBJ2-7; no clear D gene. V gave up 7 bases and J gave up 3 bases, with 19 bases separating them. CDR1 and CDR2 (germline): MNHNY, SVGAGI (reference sequence). This CDR3 is built from 15 residues. The CDR3 DNA reads as TGTGCCAGCACCCCTAGTGCTACTCGAAACTACGAGCAGTACTTC. Translating it yields CASTPSATRNYEQYF.

The chain couples TRBV2 to TRBJ2-7, with TRBD2 matching over 7 bases. CDR1 and CDR2 from the germline V gene are SNHLY and FYNNEI. The CDR3 covers 14 residues. V trimming: 3 bases; J trimming: 0 bases; junction bases outside the gene matches: 2. The CDR3 region has the DNA TGTGCCAGCAGTGAGGGCGGGAGCTCCTACGAGCAGTACTTC. Its translation: CASSEGGSSYEQYF. Full variable domain (remainder filled in from reference TRBV2 and TRBJ2-7): EPEVTQTPSHQVTQMGQEVILRCVPISNHLYFYWYRQILGQKVEFLVSFYNNEISEKSEIFDDQFSVERPDGSNFTLKIRSTKLEDSAMYFCASSEGGSSYEQYFGPGTRLTVT.

The gene calls are TRBV6-6 and TRBJ2-1; TRBD2 aligns across 7 bases. The V gene's germline CDR1 is MNHNY and CDR2 SVGAGI (reference sequence). Unmatched junction bases numbered 8, after V lost 5 bases and J lost 7 bases. The CDR3 loop spans 14 amino acids. The DNA for the CDR3 is TGTGCCAGCAGTAGGAGTGGGGAGGGGAATGAGCAGTTCTTC. This encodes CASSRSGEGNEQFF.

The chain links TRBV6-4 to TRBJ2-1; D gene uncertain. The CDR3 sequence is 13 residues long. Germline V gene sequence: CDR1 MRHNA, CDR2 SNTAGT. Trimming took 4 bases from V and 7 from J, leaving 11 bases between them. The CDR3 DNA reads as TGTGCCAGCAGTGTCGACTTGAGGAATGAGCAGTTCTTC. It is translated as CASSVDLRNEQFF.

The V call is TRBV19, the J call TRBJ2-1; TRBD2 agrees at 8 bases. Germline assignment: CDR1 LNHDA and CDR2 SQIVND (reference sequence). The CDR3 runs to 15 residues. V dropped 5 bases and J dropped 8; count of bases not matched to a gene: 11. The CDR3 nucleotides read TGTGCCAGTAGTGGGGGGCGAGCGGGAGTTGATGAGCAGTTCTTC. It specifies CASSGGRAGVDEQFF.

This clone was detected once. This sequence joins TRBV6-4 and TRBJ1-1, with 11 bases identical to TRBD1. Germline values: CDR1 MRHNA, CDR2 SNTAGT. CDR3 length: 14 residues. The V and J ends lost 6 bases and 5 bases, in that order; junction bases with no gene match: 5. CDR3 amino acids: CASSQGQGVTEAFF. The CDR3 DNA is TGTGCCAGCAGCCAGGGACAGGGGGTGACTGAAGCTTTCTTT.

The chain couples TRBV19 to TRBJ2-2; no clear D gene. This CDR3 comprises 13 residues. Germline values: CDR1 LNHDA, CDR2 SQIVND (reference sequence). Trimming removed 5 bases from V and 7 bases from J, with 11 bases in between. CDR3 in DNA: TGTGCCAGTAGTGCCCTGACCCGCGGGGAGCTGTTTTTT. Its translation is CASSALTRGELFF.

V gene TRBV7-9 combines with J gene TRBJ2-1; 7 bases match TRBD2. Per the germline V gene, CDR1 is SEHNR and CDR2 is FQNEAQ (reference sequence). The J segment lost 3 bases and the V segment lost 2 bases, leaving 7 bases of the junction unmatched. The CDR3 is 16 amino acids. In DNA, the CDR3 is TGTGCCAGCAGCTTAATGTCTAGCGGCCTCTACAATGAGCAGTTCTTC. Protein: CASSLMSSGLYNEQFF.

This clone has just one count. The V and J genes are TRBV19 and TRBJ1-2; no reliable D call. V was shortened by 2 bases and J by 3 bases, with 13 bases between the two germline ends. The CDR3 contains 15 residues. The V gene's germline CDR1 is LNHDA and CDR2 SQIVND (reference sequence). This CDR3 reads CASSIRTSEDYGYTF. CDR3 DNA: TGTGCCAGTAGTATAAGGACCTCGGAGGACTATGGCTACACCTTC.

This clone was found once. The chain uses TRBV5-6 and TRBJ2-5; D unclear. The V end lost 4 bases, the J end lost 8 bases, and 9 bases lay between the germline ends. The CDR3 runs 11 residues. Germline V gene data show CDR1 as SGHDT and CDR2 as YYEEEE. The CDR3 nucleotides are TGTGCCAGCAGCCGGGCAGAAACCCAGTACTTC. Protein: CASSRAETQYF. Based on the CDR3 plus reference TRBV5-6 and TRBJ2-5, the full variable domain is DAGVTQSPTHLIKTRGQQVTLRCSPKSGHDTVSWYQQALGQGPQFIFQYYEEEERQRGNFPDRFSGHQFPNYSSELNVNALLLGDSALYLCASSRAETQYFGPGTRLLVL.

The chain joins TRBV27 to TRBJ1-5, with D hard to call. Germline assignment: CDR1 MNHEY and CDR2 SMNVEV (reference sequence). The ends were cut back, 0 bases at V and 8 bases at J, with 8 bases in the middle. This CDR3 spans 13 amino acids. CDR3 bases: TGTGCCAGCAGTTTATCGGAATACGAGCCCCAGCATTTT. It is translated as CASSLSEYEPQHF.

The rearrangement links TRBV28 to TRBJ2-7, with D possibly TRBD1 on 6 matching bases. This CDR3 has 16 residues. CDR1 is MDHEN, CDR2 SYDVKM, per germline. V was pared by 6 bases and J by 0 bases, with 18 bases between. Here the CDR3 reads CASSSSSWTASYEQYF. The CDR3 DNA follows: TGTGCCAGCAGCAGCTCTTCCTGGACAGCCTCCTACGAGCAGTACTTC. Complete variable domain (other parts from reference TRBV28 and TRBJ2-7): DVKVTQSSRYLVKRTGEKVFLECVQDMDHENMFWYRQDPGLGLRLIYFSYDVKMKEKGDIPEGYSVSREKKERFSLILESASTNQTSMYLCASSSSSWTASYEQYFGPGTRLTVT.

CDR3 bases: TGTGCCAGCAGCTTAGCTCTAGCGGGGGGCCAAGAGACCCAGTACTTC. This codes for CASSLALAGGQETQYF. The chain is built from TRBV7-2 and TRBJ2-5; 11 bases align to TRBD2. The J segment lost 1 base and the V segment lost 0 bases, leaving 1 base of the junction unmatched. CDR3 length: 16 amino acids. In germline, CDR1 is SGHTA, CDR2 FQGNSA.

This chain uses TRBV28 with TRBJ2-7; no firm D call. The CDR3 contains 11 residues. V was cut by 5 bases and J by 7 bases, with 9 bases left in between. The germline gives CDR1 MDHEN, CDR2 SYDVKM. In DNA, the CDR3 is TGTGCCAGCAGTGCCTATTGGGAGCAGTACTTC. This codes for CASSAYWEQYF.

This chain uses TRBV19 with TRBJ2-4; 8 bases fit TRBD2. This CDR3 has 17 amino acids. The trim removed 3 bases at V and 7 bases at J, leaving 14 bases unmatched. Looked up from germline, CDR1 is LNHDA and CDR2 is SQIVND (reference sequence). CDR3 coding DNA: TGTGCCAGTAGTATCACCCGGACAGTGCGGGGGGCGAACATTCAGTACTTC. Protein sequence: CASSITRTVRGANIQYF.

The chain combines TRBV6-4 with TRBJ2-2, with D tentatively TRBD2 (5 bases). V shed 10 bases and J shed 4 bases, with 10 bases lying between them. Germline CDR1 is MRHNA and CDR2 is SNTAGT. CDR3 size: 12 residues. The CDR3 is CATRGLTGELFF. DNA for the CDR3: TGTGCCACCAGAGGGCTCACCGGGGAGCTGTTTTTT.

The chain combines TRBV25-1 with TRBJ2-2; maybe TRBD1 (6 bases). V dropped 4 bases and J dropped 3 bases, with 21 bases sitting between them. Germline V lookup: CDR1 MGHDK, CDR2 SYGVNS. CDR3 length: 18 residues. The CDR3 DNA reads as TGTGCCAGCAGTGTCATCCGGGCCCCCAGGGGTGACACCGGGGAGCTGTTTTTT. Translating gives CASSVIRAPRGDTGELFF.

The genes are TRBV5-1 and TRBJ1-2; no firm D call. CDR1 SGHRS and CDR2 YFSETQ come from the germline V gene. Trimming removed 0 bases at V and 8 bases at J, with 26 bases between. There are 18 residues in the CDR3. Here the CDR3 reads CASSLAGPQTALRIGYTF. CDR3 sequence (DNA): TGCGCCAGCAGCTTGGCCGGGCCACAGACCGCCCTCAGGATAGGCTACACCTTC.

The V gene is TRBV19, the J gene TRBJ2-2, with 10 bases aligning to TRBD2. The CDR3 has 13 amino acids. The ends lost 9 bases at V and 6 bases at J; junction bases unmatched: 4. The germline CDR1 and CDR2 sequences are LNHDA and SQIVND (reference sequence). This chain's CDR3 is CASQREGSGELFF. The CDR3 DNA follows: TGTGCCAGCCAGCGGGAGGGGTCCGGGGAGCTGTTTTTT.

The chain recombines TRBV6-5 with TRBJ2-3; 7 bases line up with TRBD2. Germline CDR1 and CDR2: MNHEY and SVGAGI. After removal of 7 bases from V and 6 bases from J, the junction contained 13 bases not matched to a gene. The CDR3 has 15 amino acids. The CDR3 DNA is TGTGCCAGCACCCAGTTTGGTGGGGGAGGGGATACGCAGTATTTT. Protein product: CASTQFGGGGDTQYF.